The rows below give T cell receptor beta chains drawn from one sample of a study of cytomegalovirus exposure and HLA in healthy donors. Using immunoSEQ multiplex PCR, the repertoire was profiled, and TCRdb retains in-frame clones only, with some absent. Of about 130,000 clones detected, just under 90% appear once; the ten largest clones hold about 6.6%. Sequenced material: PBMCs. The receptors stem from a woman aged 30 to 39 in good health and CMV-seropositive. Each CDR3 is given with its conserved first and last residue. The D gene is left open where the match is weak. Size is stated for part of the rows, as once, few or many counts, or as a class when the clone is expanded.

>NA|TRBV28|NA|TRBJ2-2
CASSLPLSGTGELFF
TGTGCCAGCAGTTTACCCCTGTCGGGCACCGGGGAGCTGTTTTTT
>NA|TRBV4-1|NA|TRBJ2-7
CASSQDGARVYEQYF
TGCGCCAGCAGCCAAGACGGCGCTAGAGTCTACGAGCAGTACTTC
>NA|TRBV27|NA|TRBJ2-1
CASSLRSGASFYNEQFF
TGTGCCAGCAGTCTCCGATCAGGGGCGAGTTTCTACAATGAGCAGTTCTTC
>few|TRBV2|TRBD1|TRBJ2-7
CASSRDRGIGEQYF
TGTGCCAGCAGCCGGGACAGGGGTATAGGCGAGCAGTACTTC
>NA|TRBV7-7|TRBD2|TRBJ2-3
CASSLGLAGADTQYF
TGTGCCAGCAGCTTAGGACTAGCGGGAGCAGATACGCAGTATTTT
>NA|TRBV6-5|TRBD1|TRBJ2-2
CASSYQGAGELFF
TGTGCCAGCAGTTACCAGGGGGCCGGGGAGCTGTTTTTT
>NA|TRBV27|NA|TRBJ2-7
CASSLSPGAYEQYF
TGTGCCAGCAGTTTAAGTCCAGGGGCCTACGAGCAGTACTTC
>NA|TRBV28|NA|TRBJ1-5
CASSVPQGTQPQHF
TGTGCCAGCAGTGTCCCCCAGGGGACTCAGCCCCAGCATTTT
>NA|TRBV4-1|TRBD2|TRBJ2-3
CASSHPGRERADTQYF
TGCGCCAGCAGTCATCCCGGGAGGGAACGGGCAGATACGCAGTATTTT
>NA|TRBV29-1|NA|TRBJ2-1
CSGKRADYNEQFF
TGCAGCGGTAAGCGGGCTGACTACAATGAGCAGTTCTTC
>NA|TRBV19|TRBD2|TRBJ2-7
CASSIMTSGTYEQYF
TGTGCCAGTAGTATCATGACTAGCGGGACCTACGAGCAGTACTTC
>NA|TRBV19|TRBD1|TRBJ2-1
CASSIYQGVDNEQFF
TGTGCCAGTAGTATATACCAGGGGGTCGACAATGAGCAGTTCTTC
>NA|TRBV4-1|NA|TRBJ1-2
CASSQEQGEANYGYTF
TGCGCCAGCAGCCAAGAACAGGGAGAGGCTAACTATGGCTACACCTTC
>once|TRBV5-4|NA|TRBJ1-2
CASSFGLGYTF
TGTGCCAGCAGCTTTGGACTTGGCTACACCTTC
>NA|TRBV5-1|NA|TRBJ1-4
CASSLENSEKLFF
TGCGCCAGCAGCTTGGAAAACAGCGAAAAACTGTTTTTT
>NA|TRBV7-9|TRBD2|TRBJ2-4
CASSPAGEGAKNIQYF
TGTGCCAGCAGCCCAGCGGGGGAAGGAGCCAAAAACATTCAGTACTTC
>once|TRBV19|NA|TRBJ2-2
CASSTPGVGELFF
TGTGCCAGTAGTACCCCCGGGGTCGGGGAGCTGTTTTTT
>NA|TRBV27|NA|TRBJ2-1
CASTPRGSTGNEQFF
TGTGCCAGCACCCCTCGGGGTTCAACGGGTAATGAGCAGTTCTTC
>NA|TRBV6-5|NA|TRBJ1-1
CASSNRIPPGMEAFF
TGTGCCAGCAGTAACCGGATCCCCCCAGGAATGGAAGCTTTCTTT
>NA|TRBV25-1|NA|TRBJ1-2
CASSDSEGSVNNYGYTF
TGTGCCAGCAGTGACTCCGAGGGCTCGGTGAATAACTATGGCTACACCTTC
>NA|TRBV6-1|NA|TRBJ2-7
CASSEDQGSKVYEQYF
TGTGCCAGCAGTGAAGATCAGGGGTCCAAAGTCTACGAGCAGTACTTC
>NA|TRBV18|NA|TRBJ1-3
CASSPGLGQLIYSGNTIYF
TGTGCCAGCTCACCAGGTCTGGGGCAGCTTATCTACTCTGGAAACACCATATATTTT
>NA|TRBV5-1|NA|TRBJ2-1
CASSLVVGVRQFF
TGCGCCAGCAGCTTGGTGGTCGGGGTCCGGCAGTTCTTC
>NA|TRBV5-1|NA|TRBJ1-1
CASSLERGTEAFF
TGCGCCAGCAGCTTGGAAAGGGGCACTGAAGCTTTCTTT
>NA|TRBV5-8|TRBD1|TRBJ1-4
CASSYHLGTGGAEKLFF
TGTGCCAGCAGCTATCACCTCGGGACAGGGGGAGCCGAAAAACTGTTTTTT
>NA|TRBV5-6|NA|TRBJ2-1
CASSMQTGNFYNEQFF
TGTGCCAGCAGCATGCAGACGGGGAACTTCTACAATGAGCAGTTCTTC
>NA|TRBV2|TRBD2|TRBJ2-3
CASRRGGLAGSTDTQYF
TGTGCCAGCAGGAGGGGGGGACTAGCGGGAAGCACAGATACGCAGTATTTT
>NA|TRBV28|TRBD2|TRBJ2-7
CASSPTSGRYEQYF
TGTGCCAGCAGCCCGACTAGCGGGAGATACGAGCAGTACTTC
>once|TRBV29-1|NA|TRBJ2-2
CSVAFSGELFF
TGCAGCGTTGCCTTCTCCGGGGAGCTGTTTTTT
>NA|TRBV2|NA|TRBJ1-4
CASSPDREDNEKLFF
TGTGCCAGCAGTCCGGACAGAGAGGATAATGAAAAACTGTTTTTT
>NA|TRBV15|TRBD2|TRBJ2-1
CATSRRSAGRNEQFF
TGTGCCACCAGCCGTCGATCAGCGGGACGGAATGAGCAGTTCTTC
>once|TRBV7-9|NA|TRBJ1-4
CASSSSGGKLFF
TGTGCCAGCAGCTCGTCCGGTGGAAAACTGTTTTTT
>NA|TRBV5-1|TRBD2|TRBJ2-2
CASSIGTSGNTGELFF
TGCGCCAGCAGCATCGGGACTAGCGGTAACACCGGGGAGCTGTTTTTT
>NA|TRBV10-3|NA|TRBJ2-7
CAISGGWNSYEQYF
TGTGCCATCAGTGGAGGGTGGAATAGCTACGAGCAGTACTTC
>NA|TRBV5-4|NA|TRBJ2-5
CASSFRGGSEETQYF
TGTGCCAGCAGCTTCAGAGGGGGATCCGAAGAGACCCAGTACTTC
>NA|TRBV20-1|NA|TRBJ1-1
CSARDREAFF
TGCAGTGCTAGAGACAGGGAAGCTTTCTTT
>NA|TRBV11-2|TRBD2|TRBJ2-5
CASSLEASGVQETQYF
TGTGCCAGCAGCTTAGAGGCTAGCGGGGTGCAAGAGACCCAGTACTTC
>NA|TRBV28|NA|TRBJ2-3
CASSRRGAGTDTQYF
TGTGCCAGCAGTCGCCGGGGGGCGGGCACAGATACGCAGTATTTT
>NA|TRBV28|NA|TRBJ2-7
CASRTGTSTYEQYF
TGTGCCAGCAGAACCGGGACATCAACCTACGAGCAGTACTTC
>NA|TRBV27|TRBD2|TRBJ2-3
CASSLRASGRPSTDTQYF
TGTGCCAGCAGTTTACGGGCTAGCGGGAGACCTAGCACAGATACGCAGTATTTT
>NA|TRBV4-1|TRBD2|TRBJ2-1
CASSRQGDGIAGGPDYEQFF
TGCGCCAGCAGCCGTCAAGGGGATGGGATAGCGGGAGGGCCAGATTATGAGCAGTTCTTC
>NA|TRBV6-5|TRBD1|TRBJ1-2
CASSYTRGRGYTF
TGTGCCAGCAGTTACACCAGGGGGCGAGGCTACACCTTC